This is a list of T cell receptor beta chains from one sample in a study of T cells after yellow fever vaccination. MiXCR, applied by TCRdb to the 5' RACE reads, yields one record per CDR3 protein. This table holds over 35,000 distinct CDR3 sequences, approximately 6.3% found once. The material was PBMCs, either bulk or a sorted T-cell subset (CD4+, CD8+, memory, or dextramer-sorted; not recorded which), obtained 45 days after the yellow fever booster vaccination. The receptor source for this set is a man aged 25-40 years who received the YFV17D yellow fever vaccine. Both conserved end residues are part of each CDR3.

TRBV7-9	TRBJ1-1	CASSARGSRNTEAFF
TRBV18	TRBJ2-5	CASSPQARRQETQYF
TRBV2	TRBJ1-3	CATSTGQSSGNTIYF
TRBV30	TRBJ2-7	CAWSVGLAGDEQYF
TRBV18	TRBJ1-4	CASSPPGATNEKLFF
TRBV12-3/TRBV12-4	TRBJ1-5	CASSLQGLQPQHF
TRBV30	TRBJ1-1	CASYRGRGTEAFF
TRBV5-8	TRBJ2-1	CASSLRGGSYNEQFF
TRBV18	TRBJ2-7	CASSRGQSYEQYF
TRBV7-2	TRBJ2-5	CASSSRVSQYF
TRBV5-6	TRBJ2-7	CASSTGQGRYEQYF
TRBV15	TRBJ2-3	CATSRDAAGGPLDTQYF
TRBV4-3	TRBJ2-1	CASSQGAGNSYNEQFF
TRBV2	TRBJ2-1	CASSGGLGDEQFF
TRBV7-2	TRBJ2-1	CASSLREIYEQFF
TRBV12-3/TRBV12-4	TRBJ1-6	CASSLGPSYNSPLHF
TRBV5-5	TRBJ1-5	CASSLGHSNQPQHF
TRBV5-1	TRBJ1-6	CASSLGIAESSPLHF
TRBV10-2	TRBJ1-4	CASSETRTVNEKLFF
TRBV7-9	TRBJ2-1	CASSLFGDDSYNEQFF
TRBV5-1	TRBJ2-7	CASSLSGEGYEQYF
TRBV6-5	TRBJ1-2	CASSYPGQSDYGYTF
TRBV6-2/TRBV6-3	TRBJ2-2	CASRSGTYTGELFF
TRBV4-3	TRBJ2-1	CASSQEWRDRSHEQFF
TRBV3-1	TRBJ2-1	CASSQDPGRLDEQFF
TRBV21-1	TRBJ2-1	CASSKARPSQNNEQFF
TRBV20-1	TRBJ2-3	CSASQPPQGTDTQYF
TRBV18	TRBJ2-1	CASSLEYNEQFF
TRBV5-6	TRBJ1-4	CASSLGGRGEKLFF
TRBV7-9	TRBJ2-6	CASSVGANVLTF
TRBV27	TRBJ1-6	CASSRGGRSPLHF
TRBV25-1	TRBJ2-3	CASSAQDYTDTQYF
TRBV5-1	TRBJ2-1	CASSLMRGENEQFF
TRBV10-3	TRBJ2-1	CAISEKGLAGRDEQFF
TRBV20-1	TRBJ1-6	CSAEAQPNSPLHF
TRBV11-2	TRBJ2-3	CASSLRLAGSTDTQYF
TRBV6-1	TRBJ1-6	CASSEWRVRITYNSPLHF
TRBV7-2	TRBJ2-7	CASSLTPGAGGEQYF
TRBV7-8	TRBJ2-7	CASSLREGSSYEQYF
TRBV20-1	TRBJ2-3	CSARPRTSTDTQYF